This entry lists 23 T cell receptor beta chains sequenced from one sample in a study of shared clonotypes between healthy human individuals (dated by TCRdb to the early 2020s). For the CD8 naive samples, CD45RO-negative cells were positively selected for CCR7, yielding a CD45RA+CCR7+ population from which TemRA cells were excluded. The method behind the library was the immunoSEQ multiplex PCR assay. The immuneACCESS repertoire file appears here via TCRdb, limited to in-frame rearrangements. These files lack a portion of the clones; in checked studies, under half of the deficit traces to unresolved V genes, and the cause of the others is not known. The sample table holds millions of clones, of which about 95% were seen once. The biggest ten clones account for 0.85% to 1.2% of the sample. Sample: naive CD8+ T cells sorted from blood. What this sample's cell subset or site label stands for: CD45RA+CCR7+. The receptors were gathered from a man aged 18 to 29 in good health.

The V call is TRBV30, the J call TRBJ1-4; D is ambiguous. This CDR3 spans 17 amino acids. With 0 bases removed from V and 0 bases from J, the gap between germline ends came to 14 bases. Per germline, CDR1 GTSNPN and CDR2 SVGIG (reference sequence). CDR3 sequence (DNA): TGTGCCTGGAGTGTACAGTGGGCGGTTACAACTAATGAAAAACTGTTTTTT. As protein: CAWSVQWAVTTNEKLFF. Together with reference TRBV30 and TRBJ1-4, the CDR3 gives the full variable domain: SQTIHQWPATLVQPVGSPLSLECTVEGTSNPNLYWYRQAAGRGLQLLFYSVGIGQISSEVPQNLSASRPQDRQFILSSKKLLLSDSGFYLCAWSVQWAVTTNEKLFFGSGTQLSVL.

This clone was seen repeatedly, ten times or more. The chain combines TRBV30 with TRBJ2-7, with no clear D. Per germline, CDR1 GTSNPN and CDR2 SVGIG (reference sequence). The CDR3 sequence is 11 residues long. V was cut by 1 base and J by 5 bases, with 6 bases left in between. The CDR3 nucleotides are TGTGCCTGGAGTGCCGCGGACGAGCAGTACTTC. It codes for CAWSAADEQYF. Combining the CDR3 with reference TRBV30 and TRBJ2-7 gives the whole variable domain SQTIHQWPATLVQPVGSPLSLECTVEGTSNPNLYWYRQAAGRGLQLLFYSVGIGQISSEVPQNLSASRPQDRQFILSSKKLLLSDSGFYLCAWSAADEQYFGPGTRLTVT.

The CDR3 DNA follows: TGTGCCACCAGCAGAGGGACTAGCGGGAACTCCTACGAGCAGTACTTC. Its protein is CATSRGTSGNSYEQYF. This chain joins TRBV15 and TRBJ2-7, with 12 bases identical to TRBD2. Looked up from germline, CDR1 is LNHNV and CDR2 is YYDKDF (reference sequence). The junction had 1 base not matched to a gene; V was cut back by 1 base and J by 0 bases. CDR3 length: 16 amino acids.

The V call is TRBV6-5, the J call TRBJ1-1; D ambiguous. This CDR3 has 14 amino acids. The germline gives CDR1 MNHEY, CDR2 SVGAGI. Trimming took off 2 bases at V and 1 base at J, with 8 bases between the two ends. The CDR3 sequence is CASSYDSGNTEAFF. The DNA for the CDR3 is TGTGCCAGCAGTTACGATTCAGGGAACACTGAAGCTTTCTTT.

J is TRBJ1-2 and V is TRBV5-6, with D tentatively TRBD1 (5 bases). The CDR3 totals 13 residues. The germline gives CDR1 SGHDT, CDR2 YYEEEE. V lost 5 bases to trimming and J lost 2 bases, with 10 bases between them. CDR3: CASRLQGNYGYTF. Written as DNA, the CDR3 is TGTGCCAGCAGACTTCAGGGCAACTATGGCTACACCTTC.

V usage is TRBV30 and J usage is TRBJ2-7; TRBD1 or TRBD2 may be the D gene (6 bases each). The V and J ends lost 1 base and 7 bases respectively, with 14 bases between them. This CDR3 is 13 amino acids long. CDR1 GTSNPN and CDR2 SVGIG come from the germline V gene (reference sequence). Here the CDR3 reads CAWSGLGAGEQYF. CDR3 DNA: TGTGCCTGGAGTGGACTGGGGGCGGGGGAGCAGTACTTC. The full variable domain, in which reference TRBV30 and TRBJ2-7 provide the parts outside the CDR3, is SQTIHQWPATLVQPVGSPLSLECTVEGTSNPNLYWYRQAAGRGLQLLFYSVGIGQISSEVPQNLSASRPQDRQFILSSKKLLLSDSGFYLCAWSGLGAGEQYFGPGTRLTVT.

This rearrangement joins TRBV7-8 to TRBJ2-7; TRBD2 matches at 7 bases. This CDR3 spans 16 amino acids. Trimming cost V 5 bases and J 2 bases; bases outside gene matches: 12. The germline gives CDR1 SGHVS, CDR2 FQNEAQ. CDR3 in DNA: TGTGCCAGCAGCCCGGGGGTTCGCGGGAGCCCCTACGAGCAGTACTTC. The encoded protein is CASSPGVRGSPYEQYF.

The chain recombines TRBV29-1 with TRBJ2-7; D is ambiguous. This CDR3 contains 13 residues. Trimming took off 6 bases at V and 1 base at J, with 13 bases between the two ends. Germline V gives CDR1 SQVTM, CDR2 ANQGSEA. The CDR3, as DNA: TGCAGCGTAAGGAAACAGAATTCCTACGAGCAGTACTTC. Translating it yields CSVRKQNSYEQYF.

The V and J genes are TRBV7-9 and TRBJ1-1; D is undetermined. V lost 5 bases, J lost 1 base, and 17 bases lay in between. Germline V gene data show CDR1 as SEHNR and CDR2 as FQNEAQ (reference sequence). The CDR3 covers 16 residues. The CDR3 DNA reads TGTGCCAGCAGCCCAGCAGTAGCCGAGGCGAACACTGAAGCTTTCTTT. Its translation is CASSPAVAEANTEAFF.

This clone showed up just once. This rearrangement joins TRBV6-1 to TRBJ1-2; no firm D call. The germline CDR1 and CDR2 sequences are MNHNS and SASEGT. V was pared by 3 bases and J by 8 bases, with 13 bases between. The CDR3 totals 13 residues. The CDR3 DNA is TGTGCCAGCAGTGACCTATGGCAGGCAGGCTACACCTTC. Translation gives CASSDLWQAGYTF.

The CDR3 spells CASSLSSGVNAFF. The CDR3 nucleotides are TGTGCCAGCAGTTTATCAAGCGGGGTGAATGCTTTCTTT. The chain uses TRBV27 and TRBJ1-1; D unresolved. The germline CDR1 and CDR2 sequences are MNHEY and SMNVEV (reference sequence). This CDR3 contains 13 residues. The V and J ends lost 0 bases and 11 bases respectively, with 13 bases between them.

The V and J genes are TRBV2 and TRBJ2-7, with D perhaps TRBD1 or TRBD2 (5 bases each). The CDR3 length is 15 residues. With 1 base removed from V and 0 bases from J, the gap between germline ends came to 10 bases. CDR1 is SNHLY and CDR2 is FYNNEI in the germline V gene. The CDR3 reads CASSEGDGSSYEQYF. The DNA of the CDR3 is TGTGCCAGCAGTGAAGGGGACGGAAGCTCCTACGAGCAGTACTTC.

The rearrangement uses TRBV4-1 and TRBJ2-7, with TRBD1 matching over 10 bases. J lost 4 bases, V lost 2 bases, and 2 bases had no gene match. The CDR3 covers 14 residues. CDR1 is MGHRA, CDR2 YSYEKL, per germline. Written as DNA, the CDR3 is TGCGCCAGCAGCCAAATGGGACAGGGGTACGAGCAGTACTTC. Translation gives CASSQMGQGYEQYF.

Concerning this clone: Relative to the germline gene, one junction end is altered; a read error may explain this. The chain is built from TRBV30 and TRBJ2-7; possibly TRBD2 for D (5 bases). The CDR3 covers 12 residues. Germline V gives CDR1 GTSNPN, CDR2 SVGIG (reference sequence). The DNA of the CDR3 is TGTGCCTGGAGCTCCTCCTACAGTGGGGAGTGCTTC. Residues: CAWSSSYSGECF.

The rearrangement uses TRBV2 and TRBJ2-1; D may correspond to TRBD1 or TRBD2 (6 bases each). Germline V gene sequence: CDR1 SNHLY, CDR2 FYNNEI. The CDR3 spans 15 residues. The V gene lost 4 bases and the J gene lost 6 bases, with 16 bases spanning the gap. In DNA form, the CDR3 reads TGTGCCAGCAGTGGCCTCGCTGGGGGGCCCAATGAGCAGTTCTTC. This encodes CASSGLAGGPNEQFF.

The chain joins TRBV5-6 to TRBJ2-7, with D unresolved. CDR1 and CDR2 (germline): SGHDT, YYEEEE. The CDR3 is 15 amino acids. The V and J ends lost 0 bases and 0 bases respectively, with 10 bases between them. The CDR3 sequence: CASSLEQVFSYEQYF. The CDR3 nucleotides are TGTGCCAGCAGCTTGGAGCAGGTCTTCTCCTACGAGCAGTACTTC.

The chain recombines TRBV28 with TRBJ2-7, with 7 nucleotides matching TRBD2. V trimming: 3 bases; J trimming: 2 bases; junction bases outside the gene matches: 7. CDR3 size: 15 residues. Germline-derived CDR1 and CDR2 are MDHEN and SYDVKM. In DNA, the CDR3 is TGTGCCAGCAGTTTCCCTGGGGAGGGGACCTACGAGCAGTACTTC. Amino acids: CASSFPGEGTYEQYF.

The chain links TRBV4-1 to TRBJ2-1; D is unresolved. Germline V gives CDR1 MGHRA, CDR2 YSYEKL. Trimming shortened V by 6 bases and J by 7 bases, and 16 bases separated the two germline ends. The CDR3 consists of 14 residues. CDR3 sequence (DNA): TGCGCCAGCAGTTTCTGGACCGTCGAAAATGAGCAGTTCTTC. Protein: CASSFWTVENEQFF.

The V call is TRBV7-9, the J call TRBJ2-3, with D perhaps being TRBD1 or TRBD2 (6 bases each). The germline V gene encodes CDR1 SEHNR and CDR2 FQNEAQ (reference sequence). CDR3 length: 14 amino acids. Trimming pared 3 bases from V and 4 bases from J, leaving 11 bases between. The CDR3 DNA is TGTGCCAGCAGCTTCTCTGGGGGGCCAGATACGCAGTATTTT. This sequence encodes CASSFSGGPDTQYF.

As concerns this clone: The same CDR3 arises from other DNA sequences in this sample as well. The CDR3 DNA sequence: TGCAGCGTTGAAGGGGGACCCTACGAGCAGTACTTC. It translates to CSVEGGPYEQYF. V and J are TRBV29-1 and TRBJ2-7; D possibly uses TRBD1 or TRBD2 (5 bases each). This CDR3 contains 12 residues. V shed 1 base and J shed 2 bases, with 6 bases lying between them. Germline V lookup: CDR1 SQVTM, CDR2 ANQGSEA.

The V and J genes are TRBV18 and TRBJ2-7, with 8 positions matching TRBD2. There are 15 residues in the CDR3. In germline, CDR1 is KGHSH, CDR2 LQKENI. Losses at the gene ends were 8 bases for V and 0 bases for J; bases not matched to a gene: 9. CDR3 region: CASNPGGGSSYEQYF. The CDR3 DNA sequence: TGTGCCAGCAACCCCGGGGGGGGTAGCTCCTACGAGCAGTACTTC.

This chain uses TRBV6-6 with TRBJ2-7; D is unresolved. The CDR3 consists of 15 residues. In germline, CDR1 is MNHNY, CDR2 SVGAGI (reference sequence). V lost 0 bases and J lost 3, with 12 bases in between. The CDR3 DNA sequence: TGTGCCAGCAGTTACTCGAATGACAAGATCTACGAGCAGTACTTC. As protein: CASSYSNDKIYEQYF.

The rearrangement uses TRBV4-1 and TRBJ2-7; D gene uncertain. This CDR3 region has 16 residues. The V and J ends lost 4 bases and 0 bases respectively, with 16 bases between them. In germline, CDR1 is MGHRA, CDR2 YSYEKL. CDR3 loop: CASSRANPAGSYEQYF. CDR3 bases: TGCGCCAGCAGCCGAGCCAACCCCGCAGGCTCCTACGAGCAGTACTTC.